Sequencing of this TCR beta chain was carried out in a study of blood T cell repertoires in COVID-19. Study information: PBMCs, B-cell-depleted T cells, or T cells provided the cDNA or gDNA that made up the material.

The germline CDR1 and CDR2 sequences are KGHDR and SFDVKD. The CDR3 runs to 16 residues. Deletions cut 2 bases from V and 5 bases from J, with 16 bases between. Source study methods: Reference gene primer amplification in the assay estimated nucleated cell counts. Assay used: immunoSEQ multiplex PCR; TCRdb lists only in-frame clones, some missing. That table is the source of V, J and clone size, and D and trimming were worked out from the DNA. The data contain roughly 260,000 clones, about 90% of them singletons. Material: peripheral blood. The receptor comes from a woman between 45 and 60 years old who had recovered from COVID-19. This chain uses TRBV24-1 with TRBJ2-3; D not certain. The CDR3 is CATSDSSPKAVDTQYF. The CDR3, as DNA: TGTGCCACCAGTGATTCCTCACCGAAGGCGGTAGATACGCAGTATTTT.